There are a few counts of the clone carrying this TCR beta chain. Its antigen is not identified. In TCRdb, the reads were re-called with MiXCR into one record per CDR3 protein. Of tens of thousands of distinct CDR3 sequences in the sample, 20% to 30% were seen once. This sample stems from a study of T cell repertoires in cytomegalovirus infection. Across the study: In the study, CMV epitopes included recently identified HLA-C-restricted and well-studied HLA-B-restricted ones.

Germline loops: CDR1 MDHEN, CDR2 SYDVKM. After removal of 3 bases from V and 1 base from J, the junction contained 10 bases not matched to a gene. This CDR3 contains 17 residues. Study-level points and caveats: The ex vivo response was dominated by HLA-C-restricted CMV-specific TCR beta clonotypes. Identification of carriers of CMV plus the relevant HLA was achieved through cumulative public TCR beta family frequency.

The source is a human donor in good health (CMV status not recorded). Some clones in this sample may be carry-over from other donors' samples. The chain carries TRBV28 and TRBJ1-1; 8 bases map to TRBD1. The input for sequencing was CD8+ T cells from cultured PBMCs, taken from culture after CMV antigen stimulation. This chain's CDR3 is CASSFTAGGAGNTEAFF. Written as DNA, the CDR3 is TGTGCCAGCAGTTTCACGGCAGGGGGCGCAGGGAACACTGAAGCTTTCTTT.